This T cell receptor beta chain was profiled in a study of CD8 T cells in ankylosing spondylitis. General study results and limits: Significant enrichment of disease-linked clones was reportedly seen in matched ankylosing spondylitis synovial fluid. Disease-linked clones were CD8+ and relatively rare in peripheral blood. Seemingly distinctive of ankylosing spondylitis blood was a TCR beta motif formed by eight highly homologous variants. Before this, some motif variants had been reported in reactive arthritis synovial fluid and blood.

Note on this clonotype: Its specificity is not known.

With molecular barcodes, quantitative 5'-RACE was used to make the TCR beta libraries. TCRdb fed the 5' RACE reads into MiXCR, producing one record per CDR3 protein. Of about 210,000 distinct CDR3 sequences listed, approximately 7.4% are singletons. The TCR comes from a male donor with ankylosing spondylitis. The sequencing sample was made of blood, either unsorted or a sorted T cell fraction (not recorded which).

The CDR3 DNA reads as TGTGCCAGCAGCCTAACCTACCGGGACAAGGGCTATGGCTACACCTTC. It codes for CASSLTYRDKGYGYTF. V gene TRBV7-2 combines with J gene TRBJ1-2, with a weak D call TRBD1 (6 bases). The CDR3 covers 16 residues. The germline V and J ends were trimmed by 5 bases and 4 bases, with 20 bases remaining between them. Germline values: CDR1 SGHTA, CDR2 FQGNSA.